This TCR beta chain was profiled in a study of vaccination and CD4 T cells after COVID-19. Overall study context: Convalescent donors were composed of six males and four females, of whom two were Hispanic. Cells were stimulated with overlapping spike peptides from SARS-CoV-2, HCoV-NL63, HCoV-OC43 and HCoV-229E.

By its share, this clonotype is large. The antigen is undetermined. Treatment noted: approximately nine-day PBMC culture with coronavirus spike peptide pools or control peptides (ViraFEST assay). IL-2 at roughly 9.6 IU/ml and peptide pools at roughly 10 ug/ml were added to PBMCs cultured at about 2.2 million per well. With the Oncomine TCR Beta short-read assay, DNA from cultured CD4+ T cells was sequenced. TCRdb called the PCR reads again in MiXCR, with one record for every CDR3 protein. The sample has about 11,000 distinct CDR3 sequences; about half are singletons. This clonotype was obtained from a human donor who had recovered from COVID-19. The sequenced sample was CD4+ T cells from blood, cultured in vitro.

As DNA, the CDR3 is TGTGCCAGCAGCTCGGACGGGGGAGGATTGCCCCAGCATTTT. Amino acids: CASSSDGGGLPQHF. This chain uses TRBV5-6 with TRBJ1-5, with D tentatively TRBD1 (5 bases). In germline, CDR1 is SGHDT, CDR2 YYEEEE. Trimming left V 3 bases short and J 9 bases short, with 16 bases between. The CDR3 totals 14 residues.